This TCR beta chain was documented in a study of cytotoxic CD8 clonotypes in ibrutinib-treated CLL. Study-level background: When averaged across all of the samples, the counts came to some 250,000 productive templates and more than 85,000 productive rearrangements. Broader study findings: Samples from sustained-remission and progressing patients were taken at different times.

As concerns this clone: Its specificity is unknown.

The CDR3 loop spans 13 amino acids. Trimming took 5 bases from V and 5 from J; bases not matched to a gene: 5. Germline CDR1 reads SGHTA; CDR2 reads FQGNSA. Clones were sequenced by immunoSEQ multiplex PCR, and TCRdb holds only the in-frame ones, with some missing. Of 100,000 or so clones listed, 58% are singletons. The specimen was PBMCs, collected after 24 months of ibrutinib treatment. The TCR originated in a human donor with chronic lymphocytic leukemia. The chain uses TRBV7-2 and TRBJ2-7, with 8 bases that match TRBD1. The CDR3: CASSHGQGHEQYF. DNA for the CDR3: TGTGCCAGCAGCCATGGACAGGGCCACGAGCAGTACTTC.